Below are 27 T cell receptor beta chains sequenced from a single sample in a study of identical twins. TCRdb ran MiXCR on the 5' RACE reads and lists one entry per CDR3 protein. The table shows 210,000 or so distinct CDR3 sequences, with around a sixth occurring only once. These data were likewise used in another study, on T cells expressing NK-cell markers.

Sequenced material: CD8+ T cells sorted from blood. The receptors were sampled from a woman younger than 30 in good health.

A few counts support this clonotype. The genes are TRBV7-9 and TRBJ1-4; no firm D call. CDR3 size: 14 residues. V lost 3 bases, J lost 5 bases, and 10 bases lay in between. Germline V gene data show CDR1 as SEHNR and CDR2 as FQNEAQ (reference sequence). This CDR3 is CASSFDIQNEKLFF. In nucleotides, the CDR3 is TGTGCCAGCAGCTTCGACATACAAAATGAAAAACTGTTTTTT.

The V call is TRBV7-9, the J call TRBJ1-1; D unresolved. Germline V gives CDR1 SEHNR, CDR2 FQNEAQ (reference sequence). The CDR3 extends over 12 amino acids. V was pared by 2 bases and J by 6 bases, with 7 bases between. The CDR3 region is CASSLWVPEAFF. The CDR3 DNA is TGTGCCAGCAGCTTATGGGTTCCTGAAGCTTTCTTT.

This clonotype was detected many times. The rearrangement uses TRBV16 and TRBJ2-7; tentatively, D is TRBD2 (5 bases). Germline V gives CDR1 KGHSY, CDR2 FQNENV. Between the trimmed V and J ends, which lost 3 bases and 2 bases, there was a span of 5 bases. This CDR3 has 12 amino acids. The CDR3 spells CASSQGAYEQYF. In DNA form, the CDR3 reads TGTGCCAGCAGCCAGGGAGCCTACGAGCAGTACTTC.

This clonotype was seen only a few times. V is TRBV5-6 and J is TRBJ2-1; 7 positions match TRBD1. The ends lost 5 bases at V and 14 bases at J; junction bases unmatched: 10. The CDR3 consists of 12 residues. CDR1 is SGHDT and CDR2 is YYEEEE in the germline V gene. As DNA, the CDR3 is TGTGCCAGCAGTGAAGGACAGGCGTGGAAGTTCTTC. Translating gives CASSEGQAWKFF.

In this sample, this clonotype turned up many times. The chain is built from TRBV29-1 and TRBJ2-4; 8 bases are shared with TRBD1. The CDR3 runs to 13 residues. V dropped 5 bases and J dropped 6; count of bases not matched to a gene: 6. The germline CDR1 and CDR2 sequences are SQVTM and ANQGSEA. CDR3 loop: CSVTGGVGNIQYF. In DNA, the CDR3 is TGCAGCGTTACAGGGGGAGTGGGAAACATTCAGTACTTC.

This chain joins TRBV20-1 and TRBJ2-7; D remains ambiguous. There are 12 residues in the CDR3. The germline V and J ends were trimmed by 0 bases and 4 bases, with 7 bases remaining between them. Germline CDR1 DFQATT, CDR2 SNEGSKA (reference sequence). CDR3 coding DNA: TGCAGTGCTAGAGATTACGGATACGAGCAGTACTTC. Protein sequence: CSARDYGYEQYF.

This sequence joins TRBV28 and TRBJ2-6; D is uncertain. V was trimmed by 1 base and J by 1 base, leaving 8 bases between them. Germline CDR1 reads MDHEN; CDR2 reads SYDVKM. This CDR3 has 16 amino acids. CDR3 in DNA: TGTGCCAGCAGTTTATCTTCCAGTTCTGGGGCCAACGTCCTGACTTTC. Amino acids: CASSLSSSSGANVLTF. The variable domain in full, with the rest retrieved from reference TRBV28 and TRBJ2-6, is DVKVTQSSRYLVKRTGEKVFLECVQDMDHENMFWYRQDPGLGLRLIYFSYDVKMKEKGDIPEGYSVSREKKERFSLILESASTNQTSMYLCASSLSSSSGANVLTFGAGSRLTVL.

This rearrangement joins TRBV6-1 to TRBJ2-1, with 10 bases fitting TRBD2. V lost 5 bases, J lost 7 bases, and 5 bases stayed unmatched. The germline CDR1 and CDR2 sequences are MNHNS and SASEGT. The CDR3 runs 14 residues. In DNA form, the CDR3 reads TGTGCCAGCAGTCCGCCTAGCGGGGGAAATGAGCAGTTCTTC. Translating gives CASSPPSGGNEQFF.

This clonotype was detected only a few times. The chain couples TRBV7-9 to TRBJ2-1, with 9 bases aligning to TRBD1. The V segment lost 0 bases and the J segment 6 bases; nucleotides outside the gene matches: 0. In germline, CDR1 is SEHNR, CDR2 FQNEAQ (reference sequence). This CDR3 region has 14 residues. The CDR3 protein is CASSLAQGANEQFF. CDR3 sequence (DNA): TGTGCCAGCAGCTTAGCACAGGGGGCCAATGAGCAGTTCTTC.

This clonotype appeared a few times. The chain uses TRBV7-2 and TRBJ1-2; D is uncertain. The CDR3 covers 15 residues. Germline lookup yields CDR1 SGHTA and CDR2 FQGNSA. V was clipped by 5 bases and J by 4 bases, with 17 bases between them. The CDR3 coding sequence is TGTGCCAGCAGCCCCGATCTGGGTGCTCGCTATGGCTACACCTTC. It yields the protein CASSPDLGARYGYTF.

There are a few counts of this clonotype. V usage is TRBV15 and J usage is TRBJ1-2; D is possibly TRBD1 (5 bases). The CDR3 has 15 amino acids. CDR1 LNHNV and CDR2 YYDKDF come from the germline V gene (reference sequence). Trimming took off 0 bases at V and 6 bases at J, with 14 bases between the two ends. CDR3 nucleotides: TGTGCCACCAGCAGAGATAACCCAGGGCGGAATGGCTACACCTTC. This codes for CATSRDNPGRNGYTF.

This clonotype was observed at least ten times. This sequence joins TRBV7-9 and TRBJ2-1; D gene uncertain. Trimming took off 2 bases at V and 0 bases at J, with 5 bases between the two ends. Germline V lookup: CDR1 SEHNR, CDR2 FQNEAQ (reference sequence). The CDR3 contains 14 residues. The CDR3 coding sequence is TGTGCCAGCAGCTTACAGGACTCCTACAATGAGCAGTTCTTC. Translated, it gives CASSLQDSYNEQFF.

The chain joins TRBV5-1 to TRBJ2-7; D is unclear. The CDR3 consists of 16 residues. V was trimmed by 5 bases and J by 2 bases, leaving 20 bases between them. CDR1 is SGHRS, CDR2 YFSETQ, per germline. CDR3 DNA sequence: TGCGCCAGCAGTCCGCTACTAACGACGGGTACCTACGAGCAGTACTTC. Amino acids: CASSPLLTTGTYEQYF.

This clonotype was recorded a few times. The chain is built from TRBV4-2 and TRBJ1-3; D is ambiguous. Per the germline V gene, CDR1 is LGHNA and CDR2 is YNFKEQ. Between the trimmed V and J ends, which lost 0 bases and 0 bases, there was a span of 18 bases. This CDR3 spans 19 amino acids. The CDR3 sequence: CASSQEYRLAGDSGNTIYF. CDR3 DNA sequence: TGTGCCAGCAGCCAAGAGTATCGATTGGCGGGAGACTCTGGAAACACCATATATTTT.

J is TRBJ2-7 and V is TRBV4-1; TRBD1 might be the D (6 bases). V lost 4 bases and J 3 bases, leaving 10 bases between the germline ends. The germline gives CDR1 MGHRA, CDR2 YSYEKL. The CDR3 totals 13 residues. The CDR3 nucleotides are TGCGCCAGCAGCCCCCCACAGGGCTACGAGCAGTACTTC. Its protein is CASSPPQGYEQYF.

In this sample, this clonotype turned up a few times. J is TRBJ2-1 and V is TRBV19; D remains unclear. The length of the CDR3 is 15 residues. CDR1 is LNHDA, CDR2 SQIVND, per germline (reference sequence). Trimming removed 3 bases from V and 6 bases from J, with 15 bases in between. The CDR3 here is CASSMWLSQLNEQFF. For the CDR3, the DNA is TGTGCCAGTAGTATGTGGCTTTCTCAACTCAATGAGCAGTTCTTC.

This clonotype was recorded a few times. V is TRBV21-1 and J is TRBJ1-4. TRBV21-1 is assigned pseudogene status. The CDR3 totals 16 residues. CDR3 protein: CASSKDSSTTNEKLFF. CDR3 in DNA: TGTGCCAGCAGCAAAGATTCCAGTACAACTAATGAAAAACTGTTTTTT.

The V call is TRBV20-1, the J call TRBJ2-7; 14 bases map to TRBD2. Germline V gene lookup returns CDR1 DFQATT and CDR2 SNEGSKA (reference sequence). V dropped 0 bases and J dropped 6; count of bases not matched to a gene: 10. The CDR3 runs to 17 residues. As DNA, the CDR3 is TGCAGTGCTAGAGATTCGGGACTAGCGGGGGTCTGGGGCGAGCAGTACTTC. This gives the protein CSARDSGLAGVWGEQYF.

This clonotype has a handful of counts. As DNA, the CDR3 is TGTGCCAGCAGTCAGGGCCTCGGGACTAGAGCCGAGCAGTACTTC. It codes for CASSQGLGTRAEQYF. The V gene is TRBV11-2, the J gene TRBJ2-7; 8 nucleotides line up with TRBD2. V lost 6 bases and J lost 6; bases outside the gene matches: 13. CDR3 length: 15 amino acids. CDR1 is SGHAT, CDR2 FQNNGV, per germline.

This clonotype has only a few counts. Here the CDR3 DNA reads TGCGCCAGCAGCCGGACAGGGGAGAATTCACCCCTCCACTTT. Its protein product is CASSRTGENSPLHF. J is TRBJ1-6 and V is TRBV5-1, with TRBD1 identical over 9 bases. This CDR3 is built from 14 residues. Germline assignment: CDR1 SGHRS and CDR2 YFSETQ. Trimming cost V 4 bases and J 7 bases; bases outside gene matches: 3.

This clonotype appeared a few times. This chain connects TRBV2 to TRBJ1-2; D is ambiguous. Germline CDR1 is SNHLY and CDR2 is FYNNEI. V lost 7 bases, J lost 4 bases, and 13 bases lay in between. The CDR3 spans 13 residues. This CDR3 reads CASKAAMGYGYTF. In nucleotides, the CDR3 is TGTGCCAGCAAGGCAGCCATGGGCTATGGCTACACCTTC.

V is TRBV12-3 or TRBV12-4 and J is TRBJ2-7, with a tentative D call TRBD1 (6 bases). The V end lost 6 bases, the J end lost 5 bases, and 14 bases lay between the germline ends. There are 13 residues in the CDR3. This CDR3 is CASSSTGLNEQYF. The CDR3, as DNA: TGTGCCAGCAGCAGCACAGGGTTGAACGAGCAGTACTTC.

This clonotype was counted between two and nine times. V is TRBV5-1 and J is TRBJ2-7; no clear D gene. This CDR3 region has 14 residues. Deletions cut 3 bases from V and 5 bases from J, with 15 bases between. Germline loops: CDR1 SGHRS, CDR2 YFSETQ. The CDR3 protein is CASSSLDDGHEQYF. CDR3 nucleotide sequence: TGCGCCAGCAGCTCCCTTGACGACGGGCACGAGCAGTACTTC.

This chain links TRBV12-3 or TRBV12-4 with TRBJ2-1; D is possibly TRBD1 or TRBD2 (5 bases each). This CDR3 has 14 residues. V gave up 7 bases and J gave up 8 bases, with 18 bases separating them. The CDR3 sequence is CASTLGWGYDEQFF. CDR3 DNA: TGTGCCAGCACCTTGGGTTGGGGGTATGATGAGCAGTTCTTC.

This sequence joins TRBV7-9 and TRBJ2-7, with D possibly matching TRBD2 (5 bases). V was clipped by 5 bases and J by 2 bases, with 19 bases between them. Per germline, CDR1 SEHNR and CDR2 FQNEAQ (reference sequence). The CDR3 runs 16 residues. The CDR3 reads CASSPRPPADPYEQYF. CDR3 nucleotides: TGTGCCAGCAGCCCCCGCCCCCCAGCGGACCCCTACGAGCAGTACTTC.

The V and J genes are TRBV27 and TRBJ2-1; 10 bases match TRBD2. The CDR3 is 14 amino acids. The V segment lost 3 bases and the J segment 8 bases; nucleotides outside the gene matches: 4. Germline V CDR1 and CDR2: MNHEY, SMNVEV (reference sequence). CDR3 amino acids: CASSLLAGEYEQFF. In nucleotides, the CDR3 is TGTGCCAGCAGTTTGCTAGCGGGAGAATATGAGCAGTTCTTC.

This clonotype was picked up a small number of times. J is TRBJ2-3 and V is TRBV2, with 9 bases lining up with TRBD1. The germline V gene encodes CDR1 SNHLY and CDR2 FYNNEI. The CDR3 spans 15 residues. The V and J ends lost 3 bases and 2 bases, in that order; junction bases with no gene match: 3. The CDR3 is CASSEDRGPTDTQYF. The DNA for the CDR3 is TGTGCCAGCAGTGAGGACAGGGGACCCACAGATACGCAGTATTTT.